Given below is one T cell receptor (beta chain) in context. Its antigen is not identified. Someone took an approximately 2.5 ml blood sample from each of the donors. cDNA for TCRalpha and TCRbeta was amplified by nested PCRs of about 15 then approximately 9 cycles. Using the 5' RACE reads, TCRdb records one entry per CDR3 protein without DNA. The sample table includes around 97,000 distinct CDR3 sequences. The CDR3 spans 16 residues. CDR1 and CDR2 (germline): SEHNR, FQNEAQ (reference sequence). These data come from a study of monozygotic twins with inflammatory bowel disease. Regarding the study as a whole: The data gave no support to a single strong IBD-associated signal or clonotype.

The sequence was obtained from a human donor with ulcerative colitis or Crohn's disease, or a healthy co-twin of an affected twin (not recorded which). Material: blood. V is TRBV7-9 and J is TRBJ1-5; checking the TCRdb D call of TRBD1 is not possible without DNA. The CDR3 is CASSRRDRGVNQPQHF.